This TCR beta chain appears in the sequencing data of a study of early stage breast cancer tumors. Study at large: Roughly 9.4-fold was the mean read coverage per sample. Study observations and caveats: Compared with adjacent normal breast, tumors showed about 2.5-fold denser, more clonal T cells. Blood repertoires resembled normal breast more than tumor.

V shed 4 bases, J shed 0 bases, and the junction held 2 bases outside the gene matches. CDR1 KGHSH and CDR2 LQKENI come from the germline V gene. This CDR3 is 15 amino acids long. Repertoires were generated with immunoSEQ multiplex PCR, while TCRdb's copy carries only in-frame clones and drops some. The data show about 72,000 clones, 65% to 85% seen once. As for this clone: Its target is unknown.

Sequencing input: blood. The source of this sequence is a person in their 60s with breast cancer. This chain joins TRBV18 and TRBJ1-3, with 8 bases identical to TRBD1. CDR3 sequence: CASSRDRFSGNTIYF. The CDR3, as DNA: TGTGCCAGCTCACGGGACAGGTTCTCTGGAAACACCATATATTTT.